This T cell receptor beta chain was sequenced in a study of radiotherapy plus CTLA-4 blockade in lung cancer. Study outcomes and limitations: In blood, early T cell clone dynamics reportedly predicted response best, together with interferon-beta.

J lost 4 bases, V lost 2 bases, and 6 bases had no gene match. Per germline, CDR1 SGHRS and CDR2 YFSETQ. The CDR3 is 16 amino acids. Focal radiation was given together with CTLA-4 blockade (ipilimumab) to patients with chemo-refractory metastatic non-small-cell lung cancer. Only in-frame clones appear in the TCRdb table, and some are missing; sequencing was by immunoSEQ multiplex PCR. The sample includes about 98,000 clones, about 81% of them seen just once. As for this clone: As yet, its antigen is unknown.

This chain joins TRBV5-1 and TRBJ2-3; 11 bases align to TRBD2. This sequence originates from a human donor with non-small cell lung cancer who had a partial response to radiotherapy plus ipilimumab. The sequences come from peripheral blood, collected from a patient treated with radiotherapy plus ipilimumab. The CDR3, as DNA: TGCGCCAGCAGCTTTCTAGCGGGAGGAGGCCCAGATACGCAGTATTTT. This codes for CASSFLAGGGPDTQYF. The full variable domain, rest sourced from reference TRBV5-1 and TRBJ2-3, is KAGVTQTPRYLIKTRGQQVTLSCSPISGHRSVSWYQQTPGQGLQFLFEYFSETQRNKGNFPGRFSGRQFSNSRSEMNVSTLELGDSALYLCASSFLAGGGPDTQYFGPGTRLTVL.